Only a few counts were recorded for the clone carrying this TCR beta chain. Its target is not known. The sample belongs to a study of CD8 T cells in ankylosing spondylitis. Points from the study as a whole: Several of the motif variants were reported before in synovial fluid and blood from reactive arthritis. Within matched ankylosing spondylitis synovial fluid, disease-linked clones were reportedly significantly enriched.

The CDR3 has 14 amino acids. Per the germline V gene, CDR1 is MNHNS and CDR2 is SASEGT. V dropped 4 bases and J dropped 0 bases, with 7 bases sitting between them. TCRdb re-analysed the 5' RACE reads in MiXCR, keeping a single row per CDR3 protein. The repertoire consists of nearly 350,000 distinct CDR3 sequences, with roughly 14% occurring once and the leading ten covering 1.1%. V gene TRBV6-1 combines with J gene TRBJ1-3; the D is unclear. The sequenced sample was blood, either unsorted or a sorted T cell fraction (not recorded which). The TCR originated in a male donor with ankylosing spondylitis or in good health (not recorded which). The CDR3 spells CASSAGSSGNTIYF. CDR3 bases: TGTGCCAGCAGTGCTGGATCCTCTGGAAACACCATATATTTT.